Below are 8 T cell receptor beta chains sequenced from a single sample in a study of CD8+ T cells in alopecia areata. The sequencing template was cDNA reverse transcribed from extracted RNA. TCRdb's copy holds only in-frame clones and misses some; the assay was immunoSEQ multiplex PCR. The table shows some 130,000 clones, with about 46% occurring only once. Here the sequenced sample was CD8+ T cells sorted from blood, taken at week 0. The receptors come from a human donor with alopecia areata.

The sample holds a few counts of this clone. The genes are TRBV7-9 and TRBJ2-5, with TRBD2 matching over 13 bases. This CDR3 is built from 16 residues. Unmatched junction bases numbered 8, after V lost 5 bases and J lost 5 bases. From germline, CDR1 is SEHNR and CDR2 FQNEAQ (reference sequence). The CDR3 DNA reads TGTGCCAGCAGCCAAAAGACTAGCGGGGGGCCGGAGACCCAGTACTTC. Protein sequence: CASSQKTSGGPETQYF.

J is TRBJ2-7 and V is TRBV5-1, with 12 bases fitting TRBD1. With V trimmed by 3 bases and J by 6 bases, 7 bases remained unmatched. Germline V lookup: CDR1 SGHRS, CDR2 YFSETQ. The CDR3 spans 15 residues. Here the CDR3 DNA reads TGCGCCAGCAGCTCCCCCGGGACAGGGGGCGGCGAGCAGTACTTC. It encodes CASSSPGTGGGEQYF. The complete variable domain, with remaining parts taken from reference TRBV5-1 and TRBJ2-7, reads KAGVTQTPRYLIKTRGQQVTLSCSPISGHRSVSWYQQTPGQGLQFLFEYFSETQRNKGNFPGRFSGRQFSNSRSEMNVSTLELGDSALYLCASSSPGTGGGEQYFGPGTRLTVT.

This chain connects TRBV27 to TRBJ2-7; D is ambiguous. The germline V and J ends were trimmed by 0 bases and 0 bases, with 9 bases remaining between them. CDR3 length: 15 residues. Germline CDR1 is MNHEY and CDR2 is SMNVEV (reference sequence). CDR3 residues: CASSLSWKSSYEQYF. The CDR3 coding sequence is TGTGCCAGCAGTTTATCGTGGAAGAGCTCCTACGAGCAGTACTTC.

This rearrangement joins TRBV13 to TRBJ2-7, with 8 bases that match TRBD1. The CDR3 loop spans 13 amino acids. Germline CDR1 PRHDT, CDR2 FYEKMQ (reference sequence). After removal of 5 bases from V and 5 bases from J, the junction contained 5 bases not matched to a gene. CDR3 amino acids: CASSQGQDHEQYF. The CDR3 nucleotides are TGTGCCAGCAGCCAGGGACAGGACCACGAGCAGTACTTC.

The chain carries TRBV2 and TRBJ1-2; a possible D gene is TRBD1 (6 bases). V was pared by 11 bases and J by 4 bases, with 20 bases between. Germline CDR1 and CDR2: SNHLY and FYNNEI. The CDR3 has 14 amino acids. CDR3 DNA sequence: TGTGCCGCGACCGGGACAAAACTTTTCTATGGCTACACCTTC. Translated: CAATGTKLFYGYTF.

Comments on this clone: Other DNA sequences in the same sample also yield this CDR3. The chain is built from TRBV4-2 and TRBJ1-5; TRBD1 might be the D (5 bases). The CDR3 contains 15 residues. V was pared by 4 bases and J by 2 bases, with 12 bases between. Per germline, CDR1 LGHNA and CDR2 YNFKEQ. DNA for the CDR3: TGTGCCAGCAGCCCCGGGACCGAAGGCAATCAGCCCCAGCATTTT. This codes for CASSPGTEGNQPQHF.

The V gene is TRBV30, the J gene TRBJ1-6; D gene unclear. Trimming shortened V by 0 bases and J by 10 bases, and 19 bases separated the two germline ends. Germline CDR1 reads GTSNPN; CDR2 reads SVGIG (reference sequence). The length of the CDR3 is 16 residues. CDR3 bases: TGTGCCTGGAGTGTACTGTCAGGTCCCGCGGGATCACCCCTCCACTTT. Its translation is CAWSVLSGPAGSPLHF.

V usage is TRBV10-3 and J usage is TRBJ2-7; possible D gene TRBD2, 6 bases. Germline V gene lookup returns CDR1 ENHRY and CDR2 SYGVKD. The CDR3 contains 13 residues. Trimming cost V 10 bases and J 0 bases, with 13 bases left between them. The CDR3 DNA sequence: TGTGCCACCCTGGGACTCTCCTCCTACGAGCAGTACTTC. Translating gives CATLGLSSYEQYF.